This entry lists 18 T cell receptor beta chains sequenced from one sample in a study of OX40 agonist ivuxolimab in advanced cancers. This table comes from immunoSEQ multiplex PCR, and its TCRdb copy is limited to in-frame clones, with some not included. The sample contains some 50,000 clones, around 80% of which appear only once. Sequencing used CD4+ or CD8+ T cells sorted from blood, obtained in a trial of the OX40 agonist ivuxolimab. Source of these receptors: an adult with an advanced solid tumor such as melanoma, head and neck, liver or kidney cancer.

CDR3 coding DNA: TGCGCCAGCAGCTTGGGTTTGGGACAGGGTAATAACTATGGCTACACCTTC. As protein: CASSLGLGQGNNYGYTF. This rearrangement joins TRBV5-1 to TRBJ1-2; 9 nucleotides align to TRBD1. The CDR3 covers 17 residues. CDR1 is SGHRS and CDR2 is YFSETQ in the germline V gene. J gave up 1 base and V 0 bases, and 7 bases lay outside the gene matches.

This sequence joins TRBV9 and TRBJ1-6; TRBD1 agrees at 9 bases. The V gene's germline CDR1 is SGDLS and CDR2 YYNGEE. The junction had 2 bases not matched to a gene; V was cut back by 4 bases and J by 3 bases. The CDR3 totals 15 residues. The CDR3 loop is CASSTGGRYNSPLHF. DNA of the CDR3: TGTGCCAGCAGCACAGGGGGCCGCTATAATTCACCCCTCCACTTT.

CDR3 nucleotide sequence: TGCGCCAGCAGCACGTCTGGGGCCAACGTCCTGACTTTC. Translating gives CASSTSGANVLTF. V gene TRBV5-1 combines with J gene TRBJ2-6; D uncertain. The V gene lost 4 bases and the J gene lost 1 base, with 3 bases spanning the gap. The CDR3 extends over 13 amino acids. Looked up from germline, CDR1 is SGHRS and CDR2 is YFSETQ.

J is TRBJ2-7 and V is TRBV30; possible D gene TRBD2, 5 bases. The germline gives CDR1 GTSNPN, CDR2 SVGIG (reference sequence). V lost 1 base, J lost 0 bases, and 7 bases lay in between. The CDR3 sequence is 13 residues long. CDR3 amino acids: CAWSGTPSYEQYF. CDR3 nucleotide sequence: TGTGCCTGGAGTGGGACTCCCTCCTACGAGCAGTACTTC.

The chain recombines TRBV6-6 with TRBJ1-4; D perhaps matches TRBD1 (6 bases). This CDR3 comprises 14 residues. Germline V CDR1 and CDR2: MNHNY, SVGAGI (reference sequence). V lost 2 bases and J 10 bases, leaving 14 bases between the germline ends. The CDR3 sequence is CASSYADSIGKLFF. CDR3 sequence (DNA): TGTGCCAGCAGTTACGCGGACAGTATTGGAAAACTGTTTTTT.

The chain links TRBV5-1 to TRBJ2-1; D is unresolved. Trimming left V 5 bases short and J 4 bases short, with 10 bases between. The germline V gene has CDR1 SGHRS and CDR2 YFSETQ. The CDR3 length is 13 residues. The CDR3 spells CASSQEPYNEQFF. DNA of the CDR3: TGCGCCAGCAGTCAGGAACCTTACAATGAGCAGTTCTTC.

The chain combines TRBV29-1 with TRBJ2-2; no firm D call. The CDR3 totals 13 residues. V was clipped by 7 bases and J by 5 bases, with 14 bases between them. Per the germline V gene, CDR1 is SQVTM and CDR2 is ANQGSEA. In nucleotides, the CDR3 is TGCAGCGGACAACCTACTGAGACCGGGGAGCTGTTTTTT. Encoded protein: CSGQPTETGELFF.

The chain has TRBV5-8 and TRBJ2-7; D is perhaps TRBD2 (7 bases). This CDR3 comprises 16 residues. Germline CDR1 is SGHTS and CDR2 is YDEGEE. V shed 2 bases and J shed 5 bases, with 20 bases lying between them. The CDR3 DNA follows: TGTGCCAGCAGCTTAGGGGGGGCCCCCCACCGGGACGAGCAGTACTTC. This gives the protein CASSLGGAPHRDEQYF. The full variable domain, in which reference TRBV5-8 and TRBJ2-7 provide the parts outside the CDR3, is EAGVTQSPTHLIKTRGQQATLRCSPISGHTSVYWYQQALGLGLQFLLWYDEGEERNRGNFPPRFSGRQFPNYSSELNVNALELEDSALYLCASSLGGAPHRDEQYFGPGTRLTVT.

This clone was seen once. The J gene is TRBJ2-7, the V gene TRBV7-2; the D gene is possibly TRBD1 (6 bases). The CDR3 is 14 residues long. Deletions cut 6 bases from V and 3 bases from J, with 15 bases between. In germline, CDR1 is SGHTA, CDR2 FQGNSA. CDR3: CASSSSRGFYEQYF. CDR3 in DNA: TGTGCCAGCAGTTCCTCCAGGGGCTTCTACGAGCAGTACTTC.

Comment on this clone: Other DNA sequences in the sample encode the same CDR3. The chain is built from TRBV18 and TRBJ2-7; TRBD2 is a possible D gene (6 bases). Germline-derived CDR1 and CDR2 are KGHSH and LQKENI. The CDR3 runs 13 residues. V was trimmed by 3 bases and J by 5 bases, leaving 11 bases between them. The CDR3, as DNA: TGTGCCAGCTCACCTGGGACTGGGAACGAGCAGTACTTC. This gives the protein CASSPGTGNEQYF. The variable domain in full, with the rest retrieved from reference TRBV18 and TRBJ2-7, is NAGVMQNPRHLVRRRGQEARLRCSPMKGHSHVYWYRQLPEEGLKFMVYLQKENIIDESGMPKERFSAEFPKEGPSILRIQQVVRGDSAAYFCASSPGTGNEQYFGPGTRLTVT.

V gene TRBV7-9 combines with J gene TRBJ2-6; 10 nucleotides match TRBD1. The germline CDR1 and CDR2 sequences are SEHNR and FQNEAQ (reference sequence). J lost 0 bases, V lost 8 bases, and 4 bases had no gene match. The CDR3 has 16 residues. The CDR3 DNA sequence: TGTGCCAGCTCGGACAGGGGGGACTCTGGGGCCAACGTCCTGACTTTC. This translates into CASSDRGDSGANVLTF. The whole variable domain, filled in from reference TRBV7-9 and TRBJ2-6, reads DTGVSQNPRHKITKRGQNVTFRCDPISEHNRLYWYRQTLGQGPEFLTYFQNEAQLEKSRLLSDRFSAERPKGSFSTLEIQRTEQGDSAMYLCASSDRGDSGANVLTFGAGSRLTVL.

The genes are TRBV7-2 and TRBJ1-3; TRBD1 matches 8 bases. V shed 0 bases and J 4 bases; nucleotides not matched to a gene: 8. This CDR3 comprises 17 residues. Germline CDR1 is SGHTA and CDR2 is FQGNSA. The CDR3 loop reads CASSLARTGGRGNTIYF. CDR3 coding DNA: TGTGCCAGCAGCTTAGCCCGAACAGGGGGAAGGGGAAACACCATATATTTT.

This chain connects TRBV6-6 to TRBJ1-2; D unresolved. Per germline, CDR1 MNHNY and CDR2 SVGAGI (reference sequence). The V end lost 6 bases, the J end lost 6 bases, and 17 bases lay between the germline ends. This CDR3 is built from 14 residues. CDR3 amino acids: CASSPREILDGYTF. CDR3 sequence (DNA): TGTGCCAGCAGCCCCCGGGAGATACTAGATGGCTACACCTTC.

This sequence joins TRBV5-1 and TRBJ2-7; perhaps D is TRBD1 or TRBD2 (6 bases each). The CDR3 extends over 16 amino acids. Germline CDR1 SGHRS, CDR2 YFSETQ. Trimming shortened V by 0 bases and J by 6 bases, and 19 bases separated the two germline ends. CDR3 bases: TGCGCCAGCAGCTTGGATCTGGGGGGCGTGACGAGCGAGCAGTACTTC. Encoded protein: CASSLDLGGVTSEQYF.

This chain uses TRBV5-4 with TRBJ2-7; 9 bases match TRBD1. V shed 2 bases and J 5 bases; nucleotides not matched to a gene: 11. CDR1 and CDR2 from the germline V gene are SGHNT and YYREEE (reference sequence). This CDR3 region has 16 residues. The CDR3 reads CASSFPRGQGSDEQYF. For the CDR3, the DNA is TGTGCCAGCAGCTTCCCTCGGGGACAGGGATCGGACGAGCAGTACTTC.

In its sample, this clone was seen once. V usage is TRBV12-1 and J usage is TRBJ1-1. TRBV12-1 corresponds to a pseudogene. CDR3 length equals 13 residues. CDR3 sequence reads: CATPPGRATEAFF. The CDR3 bases are TGTGCCACCCCCCCCGGGCGGGCCACTGAAGCTTTCTTT.

CDR3 residues: CASSTLGTSGSKFYEQYF. For the CDR3, the DNA is TGTGCCAGCAGCACACTCGGGACTAGCGGGAGTAAGTTCTACGAGCAGTACTTC. The chain combines TRBV7-2 with TRBJ2-7; TRBD2 matches at 14 bases. V lost 5 bases to trimming and J lost 3 bases; unmatched junction nucleotides: 12. Germline CDR1 is SGHTA and CDR2 is FQGNSA. The CDR3 has 18 amino acids.

The gene calls are TRBV6-6 and TRBJ1-5, with 9 positions matching TRBD1. CDR1 is MNHNY, CDR2 SVGAGI, per germline (reference sequence). This CDR3 comprises 15 residues. J lost 6 bases, V lost 6 bases, and 9 bases had no gene match. This CDR3 is CASRPKQGAGQPQHF. CDR3 coding DNA: TGTGCCAGCAGACCCAAACAGGGGGCAGGTCAGCCCCAGCATTTT.